These 32 T cell receptor beta chains came from one sample sequenced in a study of blood T cells in healthy people across ages (dated by TCRdb to the mid-2010s). Libraries were constructed by 5' RACE. The sample was run on an Illumina HiSeq 2500. A second 7 to 11 cycle PCR used a sample-barcoded 5' primer and a J-beta primer mix. TCRdb trimmed the raw reads at Q25, called clones with MiXCR and kept productive beta chains. Merged by CDR3 protein, the rows form single entries marked with the most common genes and DNA. The sample yields over a million distinct CDR3 sequences; 42% were counted once. 7% to 9% of the sample is in the top ten clones. The sequencing input was blood. These receptor sequences come from a woman aged 18-29 years in good health.

The CDR3 region has the DNA TGTGCCAGCAGCCCTGATGACAGGGTGACCTACGAGCAGTACTTC. Protein product: CASSPDDRVTYEQYF. V and J are TRBV5-5 and TRBJ2-5; the match to TRBD1 covers 7 bases. The end of the DNA fits TRBJ2-7 better, so the J call may be wrong. This CDR3 has 15 residues. CDR1 is SGHKS, CDR2 YYEKEE, per germline (reference sequence).

In this sample, this clonotype turned up a few times. This chain joins TRBV18 and TRBJ2-1; TRBD2 matches at 8 bases. Germline loops: CDR1 KGHSH, CDR2 LQKENI. The V and J ends lost 6 bases and 9 bases, in that order; junction bases with no gene match: 13. CDR3 length: 15 residues. The chain's CDR3 is CASSSTSGRGAEQFF. Written as DNA, the CDR3 is TGTGCCAGCTCCTCCACTAGCGGAAGGGGAGCTGAGCAGTTCTTC.

The chain joins TRBV27 to TRBJ2-1; TRBD2 matches 10 bases. Germline V lookup: CDR1 MNHEY, CDR2 SMNVEV (reference sequence). V was pared by 2 bases and J by 6 bases, with 7 bases of the junction left unmatched. The CDR3 totals 16 residues. This chain's CDR3 is CASSLPLAGVCNEQFF. For the CDR3, the DNA is TGTGCCAGCAGTTTACCCCTAGCGGGAGTCTGCAATGAGCAGTTCTTC.

The chain combines TRBV2 with TRBJ2-7, with 7 nucleotides matching TRBD2. Trimming took 5 bases from V and 3 from J; bases not matched to a gene: 10. This CDR3 spans 15 amino acids. Germline-derived CDR1 and CDR2 are SNHLY and FYNNEI. The CDR3 coding sequence is TGTGCCAGCAGTCCCAACAGCGGGAAAGTCTACGAGCAGTACTTC. Protein sequence: CASSPNSGKVYEQYF.

This clonotype was recorded a few times. The CDR3 reads CASSSGVGGYGYTF. CDR3 nucleotide sequence: TGTGCCAGCAGCTCGGGGGTTGGAGGCTATGGCTACACCTTC. J is TRBJ1-2 and V is TRBV12-3 or TRBV12-4, with D possibly being TRBD1 (5 bases). Trimming took 6 bases from V and 4 from J, leaving 15 bases between them. The CDR3 extends over 14 amino acids.

This chain links TRBV5-8 with TRBJ2-7; either TRBD1 or TRBD2 may fit D (5 bases each). V was trimmed by 2 bases and J by 2 bases, leaving 20 bases between them. Germline V CDR1 and CDR2: SGHTS, YDEGEE. The CDR3 has 17 amino acids. CDR3 loop: CASSFDPGTPMAYEQYF. Here the CDR3 DNA reads TGTGCCAGCAGCTTCGATCCCGGGACCCCGATGGCCTACGAGCAGTACTTC.

A remark on this clonotype: A read error may account for a junction end that differs from germline. The genes are TRBV7-9 and TRBJ2-5; D may be TRBD2 (6 bases). Germline CDR1 SEHNR, CDR2 FQNEAQ (reference sequence). The CDR3 is 14 residues long. The CDR3: CASSLEGLQETQYF. The CDR3 DNA follows: TGCGCCAGCAGCTTGGAGGGACTTCAAGAGACCCAGTACTTC.

The chain is built from TRBV9 and TRBJ2-1; D may be TRBD1 or TRBD2 (5 bases each). The DNA end is more similar to TRBJ2-7, so the J call may be wrong. The CDR3 is 16 amino acids. Germline lookup yields CDR1 SGDLS and CDR2 YYNGEE. This chain's CDR3 is CASSVGDRDSYNEQYF. The CDR3 DNA reads as TGTGCCAGCAGCGTAGGGGACCGCGACTCCTACAATGAGCAGTACTTC.

This clonotype was observed a handful of times. This chain connects TRBV3-1 to TRBJ2-1, with 13 bases aligning to TRBD2. There are 19 residues in the CDR3. Germline V gene lookup returns CDR1 LGHDT and CDR2 YNNKEL (reference sequence). V lost 4 bases to trimming and J lost 2 bases; unmatched junction nucleotides: 11. CDR3 in amino acids: CASSPMSLAGGRAYNEQFF. CDR3 nucleotides: TGTGCCAGCAGCCCTATGTCACTAGCGGGAGGGCGGGCCTACAATGAGCAGTTCTTC.

The chain is built from TRBV10-3 and TRBJ2-2; 8 bases align to TRBD2. CDR3 length: 16 residues. V gave up 0 bases and J gave up 1 base; unmatched junction bases: 1. Germline V lookup: CDR1 ENHRY, CDR2 SYGVKD. CDR3 amino acids: CAISESAGGNTGELFF. The DNA of the CDR3 is TGTGCCATCAGTGAGTCGGCGGGGGGGAACACCGGGGAGCTGTTTTTT.

This chain links TRBV3-1 with TRBJ2-7; 13 positions agree with TRBD2. The V gene end was trimmed by 4 bases and the J gene end by 7 bases; junction bases not matched to a gene: 16. CDR3 length: 18 residues. Germline loops: CDR1 LGHDT, CDR2 YNNKEL (reference sequence). CDR3: CASSPGWTSGGAKDEQYF. DNA for the CDR3: TGTGCCAGCAGCCCTGGGTGGACTAGCGGGGGCGCTAAGGATGAGCAGTACTTC.

The chain uses TRBV12-3 or TRBV12-4 and TRBJ2-7; 8 bases agree with TRBD2. The CDR3 extends over 14 amino acids. Trimming at V came to 7 bases and at J to 2 bases, leaving 7 bases not matched to a gene. The CDR3 nucleotides read TGTGCCAGCACCACTAGCGGAGGAGCCTACGAGCAGTACTTC. Translation gives CASTTSGGAYEQYF.

This clonotype has just a few counts. The V and J genes are TRBV5-5 and TRBJ2-6; possibly TRBD1 for D (7 bases). The CDR3 runs to 17 residues. Trimming shortened V by 2 bases and J by 0 bases, and 12 bases separated the two germline ends. CDR1 SGHKS and CDR2 YYEKEE come from the germline V gene (reference sequence). The CDR3 protein is CASSLRGTASGANVLTF. In nucleotides, the CDR3 is TGTGCCAGCAGCTTACGGGGGACAGCCTCTGGGGCCAACGTCCTGACTTTC.

The CDR3 DNA follows: TGTGCCAGCAGCGTAGTACTAGGACGGACTGAAGCTTTCTTT. Protein sequence: CASSVVLGRTEAFF. The chain links TRBV9 to TRBJ1-1, with D unclear. The germline V gene encodes CDR1 SGDLS and CDR2 YYNGEE. The CDR3 loop spans 14 amino acids. Trimming removed 0 bases at V and 5 bases at J, with 11 bases between.

The chain combines TRBV10-3 with TRBJ2-1; TRBD2 matches 12 bases. Germline CDR1 ENHRY, CDR2 SYGVKD. CDR3 length: 16 residues. Losses at the gene ends were 4 bases for V and 12 bases for J; bases not matched to a gene: 13. The CDR3 spells CAISVGLAGSTDTQFF. CDR3 DNA sequence: TGTGCCATCAGTGTCGGACTAGCGGGGTCCACAGATACGCAGTTCTTC.

V usage is TRBV7-8 and J usage is TRBJ2-5; a weak D match, TRBD2 (6 bases). The last part of the DNA fits TRBJ2-7 better; the J call may be wrong. This CDR3 contains 14 residues. Looked up from germline, CDR1 is SGHVS and CDR2 is FQNEAQ. The CDR3 protein is CASSVYGEAYEQYF. The CDR3 nucleotides read TGTGCCAGCAGCGTATATGGGGAGGCCTACGAGCAGTACTTC.

V is TRBV10-3 and J is TRBJ2-4, with D possibly TRBD1 on 6 matching bases. V was shortened by 0 bases and J by 13 bases, with 19 bases between the two germline ends. This CDR3 is 15 amino acids long. From germline, CDR1 is ENHRY and CDR2 SYGVKD. The CDR3 protein is CAISESTGNLGEQYF. Here the CDR3 DNA reads TGTGCCATCAGTGAGTCGACAGGAAACCTGGGGGAGCAGTACTTC.

The rearrangement uses TRBV28 and TRBJ1-2, with 12 bases fitting TRBD1. Germline V lookup: CDR1 MDHEN, CDR2 SYDVKM. After removal of 5 bases from V and 7 bases from J, the junction contained 2 bases not matched to a gene. This CDR3 has 13 amino acids. CDR3 coding DNA: TGTGCCAGCAGTCCGGGACAGGGGGCTGGCTACACCTTC. Amino acid sequence: CASSPGQGAGYTF.

This clonotype was seen a handful of times. The V gene is TRBV20-1, the J gene TRBJ2-7; D call uncertain. The CDR3 covers 15 residues. V was pared by 1 base and J by 2 bases, with 15 bases between. Germline V gene lookup returns CDR1 DFQATT and CDR2 SNEGSKA (reference sequence). DNA for the CDR3: TGCAGTGCTAGAGGGCGGAGATTAGGGACCTACGAGCAGTACTTC. Translated, it gives CSARGRRLGTYEQYF.

This clonotype was picked up many times. The rearrangement links TRBV4-1 to TRBJ2-7, with D maybe TRBD2 (5 bases). CDR3 length: 13 residues. Per the germline V gene, CDR1 is MGHRA and CDR2 is YSYEKL. V was shortened by 3 bases and J by 2 bases, with 8 bases between the two germline ends. The CDR3 is CASSHGGAYEQYF. CDR3 in DNA: TGCGCCAGCAGCCACGGAGGCGCCTACGAGCAGTACTTC.

This sequence joins TRBV6-5 and TRBJ2-7, with D perhaps being TRBD1 or TRBD2 (5 bases each). The CDR3 is 13 amino acids. V was cut by 7 bases and J by 3 bases, with 13 bases left in between. Germline assignment: CDR1 MNHEY and CDR2 SVGAGI. In DNA form, the CDR3 reads TGTGCCAGCAAAGGCAGGGAGTTCTACGAGCAGTACTTC. Residues: CASKGREFYEQYF.

The J gene is TRBJ2-1, the V gene TRBV6-5; D uncertain. In germline, CDR1 is MNHEY, CDR2 SVGAGI. The length of the CDR3 is 16 residues. Trimming took off 0 bases at V and 6 bases at J, with 15 bases between the two ends. Written as DNA, the CDR3 is TGTGCCAGCAGTTACTCGTCTGCAGCAAGGAGCAATGAGCAGTTCTTC. It encodes CASSYSSAARSNEQFF.

This rearrangement joins TRBV28 to TRBJ2-1; 11 nucleotides align to TRBD2. V trimming: 11 bases; J trimming: 4 bases; junction bases outside the gene matches: 10. Germline V gene lookup returns CDR1 MDHEN and CDR2 SYDVKM. The CDR3 is made up of 15 amino acids. The CDR3: CAGTPTSGAYNEQFF. The CDR3 region has the DNA TGTGCCGGCACCCCGACTAGCGGGGCTTACAATGAGCAGTTCTTC.

The chain joins TRBV4-2 to TRBJ2-7; D might be TRBD1 or TRBD2, each matching 5 bases. Germline V gene sequence: CDR1 LGHNA, CDR2 YNFKEQ. Trimming shortened V by 4 bases and J by 3 bases, and 10 bases separated the two germline ends. The CDR3 covers 13 residues. The CDR3 DNA reads as TGTGCCAGCAGCCGGGACCAAAACTACGAGCAGTACTTC. It translates to CASSRDQNYEQYF.

The rearrangement links TRBV12-3 or TRBV12-4 to TRBJ1-2, with TRBD1 matching 7 bases. There are 14 residues in the CDR3. The V gene end was trimmed by 7 bases and the J gene end by 5 bases; junction bases not matched to a gene: 10. The CDR3 reads CASTMKSGGYGYTF. CDR3 in DNA: TGTGCCAGCACCATGAAGTCAGGGGGTTATGGCTACACCTTC.

In its sample, this clonotype was seen a few times. The rearrangement joins TRBV27 to TRBJ2-3; the D is unclear. In germline, CDR1 is MNHEY, CDR2 SMNVEV (reference sequence). V gave up 6 bases and J gave up 2 bases, with 9 bases separating them. This CDR3 spans 13 amino acids. CDR3 amino acids: CASSLAHTDTQYF. CDR3 sequence (DNA): TGTGCCAGCAGCTTGGCCCACACAGATACGCAGTATTTT.

V gene TRBV10-3 combines with J gene TRBJ1-5; 7 bases line up with TRBD1. Trimming at V came to 2 bases and at J to 3 bases, leaving 4 bases not matched to a gene. In germline, CDR1 is ENHRY, CDR2 SYGVKD. CDR3 length equals 15 residues. The CDR3 DNA reads as TGTGCCATCAGTGAGGCGACAGGGAACAATCAGCCCCAGCATTTT. Protein product: CAISEATGNNQPQHF.

The V and J genes are TRBV7-2 and TRBJ2-2; TRBD1 might be the D (5 bases). Germline V gene sequence: CDR1 SGHTA, CDR2 FQGNSA. This CDR3 has 15 residues. V was clipped by 0 bases and J by 1 base, with 6 bases between them. The CDR3 protein is CASSLATVNTGELFF. CDR3 DNA: TGTGCCAGCAGCTTAGCGACAGTGAACACCGGGGAGCTGTTTTTT.

This rearrangement joins TRBV3-1 to TRBJ1-3; D uncertain. The CDR3 runs 15 residues. V shed 1 base and J shed 2 bases, with 9 bases lying between them. CDR1 and CDR2 (germline): LGHDT, YNNKEL (reference sequence). CDR3 in DNA: TGTGCCAGCAGCCAAGCCCGGACGACTGGAAACACCATATATTTT. Protein: CASSQARTTGNTIYF. The entire variable domain, with the rest obtained from reference TRBV3-1 and TRBJ1-3, is as follows: DTAVSQTPKYLVTQMGNDKSIKCEQNLGHDTMYWYKQDSKKFLKIMFSYNNKELIINETVPNRFSPKSPDKAHLNLHINSLELGDSAVYFCASSQARTTGNTIYFGEGSWLTVV.

CDR3 bases: TGTGCCAGCAGCCGAGGGCCAGGGAACGAGCAGTACTTC. It is translated as CASSRGPGNEQYF. The chain couples TRBV7-3 to TRBJ2-4; D may be TRBD1 or TRBD2 (5 bases each). TRBJ2-7 matches the DNA end more closely, so the J call is doubtful. This CDR3 has 13 amino acids. The V gene's germline CDR1 is SGHTA and CDR2 FQGTGA.

The chain has TRBV9 and TRBJ2-1, with 10 bases matching TRBD2. V was pared by 0 bases and J by 3 bases, with 6 bases of the junction left unmatched. The germline CDR1 and CDR2 sequences are SGDLS and YYNGEE. The CDR3 length is 17 residues. CDR3: CASSVAASGGHYNEQFF. As DNA, the CDR3 is TGTGCCAGCAGCGTAGCGGCTAGCGGGGGTCACTACAATGAGCAGTTCTTC.

The CDR3 coding sequence is TGTGCCACCAGTGATTCGCGACTAGCGTCGGGAATCAATGAGCAGTTCTTC. Protein sequence: CATSDSRLASGINEQFF. The chain uses TRBV24-1 and TRBJ2-1, with 8 bases identical to TRBD2. Germline values: CDR1 KGHDR, CDR2 SFDVKD. The CDR3 covers 17 residues. The J segment lost 6 bases and the V segment lost 2 bases, leaving 11 bases of the junction unmatched.